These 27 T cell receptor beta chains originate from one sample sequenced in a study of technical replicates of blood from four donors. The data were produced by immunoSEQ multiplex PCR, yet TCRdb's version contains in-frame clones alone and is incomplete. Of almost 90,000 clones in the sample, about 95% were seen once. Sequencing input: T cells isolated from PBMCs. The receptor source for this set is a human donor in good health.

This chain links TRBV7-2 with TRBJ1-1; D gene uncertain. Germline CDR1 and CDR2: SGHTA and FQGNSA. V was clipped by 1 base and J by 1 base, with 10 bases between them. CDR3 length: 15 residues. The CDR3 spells CASSLGGRGNTEAFF. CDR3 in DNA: TGTGCCAGCAGCTTAGGAGGGCGGGGGAACACTGAAGCTTTCTTT.

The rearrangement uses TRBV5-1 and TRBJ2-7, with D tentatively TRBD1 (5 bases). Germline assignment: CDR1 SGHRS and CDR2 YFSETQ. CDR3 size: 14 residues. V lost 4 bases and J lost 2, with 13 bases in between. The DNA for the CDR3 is TGCGCCAGCAGCGTACAAACGACAGCCTACGAGCAGTACTTC. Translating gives CASSVQTTAYEQYF. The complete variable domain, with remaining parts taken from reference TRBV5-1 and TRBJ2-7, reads KAGVTQTPRYLIKTRGQQVTLSCSPISGHRSVSWYQQTPGQGLQFLFEYFSETQRNKGNFPGRFSGRQFSNSRSEMNVSTLELGDSALYLCASSVQTTAYEQYFGPGTRLTVT.

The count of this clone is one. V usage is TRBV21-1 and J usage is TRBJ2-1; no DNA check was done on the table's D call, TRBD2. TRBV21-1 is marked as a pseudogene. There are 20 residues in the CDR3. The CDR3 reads CASSKAKFTLSGRDLNEQFF. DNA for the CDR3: TGTGCCAGCAGCAAAGCTAAGTTCACCCTTAGCGGGAGAGATCTGAATGAGCAGTTCTTC.

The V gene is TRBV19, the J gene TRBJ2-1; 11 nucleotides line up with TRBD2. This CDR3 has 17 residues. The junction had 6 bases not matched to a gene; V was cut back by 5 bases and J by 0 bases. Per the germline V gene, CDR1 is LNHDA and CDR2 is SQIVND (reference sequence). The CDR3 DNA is TGTGCCAGTAGTTCGATAGCGGGAGGGTTCTCCTACAATGAGCAGTTCTTC. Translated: CASSSIAGGFSYNEQFF.

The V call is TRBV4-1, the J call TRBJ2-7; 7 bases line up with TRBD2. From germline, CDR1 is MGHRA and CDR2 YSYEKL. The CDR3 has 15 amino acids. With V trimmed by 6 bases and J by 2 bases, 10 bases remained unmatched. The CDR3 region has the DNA TGCGCCAGCAGTCAAAGCGGGGCCGAGCCCTACGAGCAGTACTTC. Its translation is CASSQSGAEPYEQYF.

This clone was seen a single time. In DNA form, the CDR3 reads TGTGCCAGCAGTTCAGAGCAGGTGACGGATCAGCCCCAGCATTTT. Translating it yields CASSSEQVTDQPQHF. The rearrangement joins TRBV28 to TRBJ1-5; no reliable D call. The CDR3 runs 15 residues. CDR1 and CDR2 (germline): MDHEN, SYDVKM. Trimming pared 4 bases from V and 5 bases from J, leaving 15 bases between.

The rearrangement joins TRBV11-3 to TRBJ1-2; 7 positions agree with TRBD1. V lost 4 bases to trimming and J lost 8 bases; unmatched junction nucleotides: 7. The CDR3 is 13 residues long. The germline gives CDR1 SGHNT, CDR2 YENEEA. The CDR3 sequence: CASSSDRVGGYTF. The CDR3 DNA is TGTGCCAGCAGCTCCGACAGGGTGGGGGGCTACACCTTC.

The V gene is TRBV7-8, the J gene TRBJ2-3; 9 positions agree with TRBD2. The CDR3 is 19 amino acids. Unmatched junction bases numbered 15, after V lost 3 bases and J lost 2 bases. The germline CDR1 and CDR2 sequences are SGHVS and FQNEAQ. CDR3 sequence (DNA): TGTGCCAGCAGCTTCGAGGCTAGCGGGACCGAATTCACCACAGATACGCAGTATTTT. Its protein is CASSFEASGTEFTTDTQYF.

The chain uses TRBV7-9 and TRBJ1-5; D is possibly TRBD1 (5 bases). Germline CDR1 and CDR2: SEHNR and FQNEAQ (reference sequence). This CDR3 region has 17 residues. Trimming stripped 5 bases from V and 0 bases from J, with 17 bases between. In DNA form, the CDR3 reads TGTGCCAGCAGCCCATATGGGGAGGGGTATAGCAATCAGCCCCAGCATTTT. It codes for CASSPYGEGYSNQPQHF.

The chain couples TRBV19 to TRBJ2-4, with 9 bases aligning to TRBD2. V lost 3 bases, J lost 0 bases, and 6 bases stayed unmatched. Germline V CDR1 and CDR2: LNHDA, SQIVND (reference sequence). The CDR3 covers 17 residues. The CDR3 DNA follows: TGTGCCAGTAGTATCGAGCGGGAGGTCCTAGCCAAAAACATTCAGTACTTC. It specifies CASSIEREVLAKNIQYF. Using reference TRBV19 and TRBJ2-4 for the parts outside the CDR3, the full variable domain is DGGITQSPKYLFRKEGQNVTLSCEQNLNHDAMYWYRQDPGQGLRLIYYSQIVNDFQKGDIAEGYSVSREKKESFPLTVTSAQKNPTAFYLCASSIEREVLAKNIQYFGAGTRLSVL.

The CDR3 nucleotides read TGTGCCGGCGCCGGCGGGTCCTACGAGCAGTACTTC. This codes for CAGAGGSYEQYF. This rearrangement joins TRBV30 to TRBJ2-7; TRBD2 is a possible D gene (5 bases). Germline assignment: CDR1 GTSNPN and CDR2 SVGIG (reference sequence). There are 12 residues in the CDR3. Deletions cut 8 bases from V and 1 base from J, with 12 bases between.

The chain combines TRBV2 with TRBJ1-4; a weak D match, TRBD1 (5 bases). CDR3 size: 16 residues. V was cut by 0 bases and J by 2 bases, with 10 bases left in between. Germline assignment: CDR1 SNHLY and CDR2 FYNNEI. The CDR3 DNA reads TGTGCCAGCAGTGAAGCAGGGGAAGGCACTAATGAAAAACTGTTTTTT. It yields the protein CASSEAGEGTNEKLFF.

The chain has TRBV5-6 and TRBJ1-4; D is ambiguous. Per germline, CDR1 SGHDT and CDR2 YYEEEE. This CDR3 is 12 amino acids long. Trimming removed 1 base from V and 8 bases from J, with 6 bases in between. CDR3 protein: CASSLLAEKLFF. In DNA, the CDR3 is TGTGCCAGCAGCTTGTTAGCCGAAAAACTGTTTTTT.

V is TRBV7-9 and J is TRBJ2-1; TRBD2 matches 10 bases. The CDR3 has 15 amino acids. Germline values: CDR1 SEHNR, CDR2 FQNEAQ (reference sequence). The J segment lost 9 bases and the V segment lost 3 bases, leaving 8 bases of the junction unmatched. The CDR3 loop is CASSLVAGLAIEQFF. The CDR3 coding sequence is TGTGCCAGCAGCTTGGTCGCGGGACTAGCGATTGAGCAGTTCTTC.

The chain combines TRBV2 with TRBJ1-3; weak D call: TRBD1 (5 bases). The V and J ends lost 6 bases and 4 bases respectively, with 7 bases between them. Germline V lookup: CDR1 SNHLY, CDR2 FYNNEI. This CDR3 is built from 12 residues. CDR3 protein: CASRTEGNTIYF. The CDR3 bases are TGTGCCAGCAGGACAGAAGGAAACACCATATATTTT.

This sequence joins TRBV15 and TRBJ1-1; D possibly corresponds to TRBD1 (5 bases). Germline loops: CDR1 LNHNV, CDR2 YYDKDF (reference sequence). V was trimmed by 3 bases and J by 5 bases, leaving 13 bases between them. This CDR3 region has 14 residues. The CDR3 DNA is TGTGCCACCAGCAGGTCCCGGGAGGGGACTGAAGCTTTCTTT. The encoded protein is CATSRSREGTEAFF.

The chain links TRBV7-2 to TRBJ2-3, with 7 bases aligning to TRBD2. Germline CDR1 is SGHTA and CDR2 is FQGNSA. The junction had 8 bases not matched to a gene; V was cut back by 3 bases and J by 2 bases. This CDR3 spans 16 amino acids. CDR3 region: CASSLGLGRYTDTQYF. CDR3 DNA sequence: TGTGCCAGCAGCTTGGGACTCGGGAGGTACACAGATACGCAGTATTTT.

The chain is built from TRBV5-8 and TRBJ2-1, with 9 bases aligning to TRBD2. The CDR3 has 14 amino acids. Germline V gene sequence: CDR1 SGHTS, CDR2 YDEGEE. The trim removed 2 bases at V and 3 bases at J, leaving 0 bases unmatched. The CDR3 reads CASSFSGSYNEQFF. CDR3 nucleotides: TGTGCCAGCAGCTTTAGCGGGAGCTACAATGAGCAGTTCTTC.

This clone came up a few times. Written as DNA, the CDR3 is TGTGCCAGCAGTTTAAGGGGGAATAGGGCCACTGGGGGGGCCAACGTCCTGACTTTC. Its translation is CASSLRGNRATGGANVLTF. This rearrangement joins TRBV27 to TRBJ2-6, with a tentative D call TRBD1 (6 bases). V dropped 2 bases and J dropped 4 bases, with 21 bases sitting between them. The germline V gene encodes CDR1 MNHEY and CDR2 SMNVEV (reference sequence). The CDR3 is made up of 19 amino acids. Combining the CDR3 with reference TRBV27 and TRBJ2-6 gives the whole variable domain EAQVTQNPRYLITVTGKKLTVTCSQNMNHEYMSWYRQDPGLGLRQIYYSMNVEVTDKGDVPEGYKVSRKEKRNFPLILESPSPNQTSLYFCASSLRGNRATGGANVLTFGAGSRLTVL.

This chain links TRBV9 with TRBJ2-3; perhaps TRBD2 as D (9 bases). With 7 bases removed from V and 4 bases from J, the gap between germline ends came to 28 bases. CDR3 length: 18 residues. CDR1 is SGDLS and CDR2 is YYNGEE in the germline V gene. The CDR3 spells CASGRQGSTSGLSDTQYF. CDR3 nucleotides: TGTGCCAGCGGGAGACAGGGGAGCACTAGCGGGCTCTCAGATACGCAGTATTTT. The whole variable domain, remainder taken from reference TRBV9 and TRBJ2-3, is DSGVTQTPKHLITATGQRVTLRCSPRSGDLSVYWYQQSLDQGLQFLIQYYNGEERAKGNILERFSAQQFPDLHSELNLSSLELGDSALYFCASGRQGSTSGLSDTQYFGPGTRLTVL.

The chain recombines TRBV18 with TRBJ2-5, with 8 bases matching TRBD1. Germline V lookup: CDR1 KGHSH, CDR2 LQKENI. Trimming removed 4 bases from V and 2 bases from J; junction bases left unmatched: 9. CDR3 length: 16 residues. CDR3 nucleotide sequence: TGTGCCAGCTCACTTTATGTCGGACAGGGACAAGAGACCCAGTACTTC. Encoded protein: CASSLYVGQGQETQYF.

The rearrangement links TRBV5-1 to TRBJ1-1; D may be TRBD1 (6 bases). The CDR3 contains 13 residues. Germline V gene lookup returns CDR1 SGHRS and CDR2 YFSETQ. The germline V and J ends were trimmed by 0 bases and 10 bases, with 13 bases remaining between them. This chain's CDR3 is CASSLGQGSGAFF. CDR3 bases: TGCGCCAGCAGCTTGGGGCAGGGGAGTGGAGCTTTCTTT.

DNA for the CDR3: TGCGCCAGCAGCTTGTCAGGGGGTTATTACGAGCAGTACTTC. It is translated as CASSLSGGYYEQYF. The rearrangement uses TRBV5-1 and TRBJ2-7; the match to TRBD1 covers 7 bases. The CDR3 has 14 residues. Germline V lookup: CDR1 SGHRS, CDR2 YFSETQ. J lost 4 bases, V lost 1 base, and 5 bases had no gene match.

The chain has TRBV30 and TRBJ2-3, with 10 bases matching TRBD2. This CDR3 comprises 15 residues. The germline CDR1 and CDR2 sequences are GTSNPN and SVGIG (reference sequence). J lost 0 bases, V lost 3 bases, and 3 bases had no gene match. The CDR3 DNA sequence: TGTGCCTGGAGGGGGACTAGCGCGAGCACAGATACGCAGTATTTT. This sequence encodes CAWRGTSASTDTQYF.

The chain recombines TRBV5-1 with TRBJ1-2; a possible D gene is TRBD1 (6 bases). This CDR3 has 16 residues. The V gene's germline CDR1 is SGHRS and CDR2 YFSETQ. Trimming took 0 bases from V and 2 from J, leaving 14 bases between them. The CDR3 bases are TGCGCCAGCAGCTTGGGCCCGGACAGTTACAACTATGGCTACACCTTC. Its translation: CASSLGPDSYNYGYTF.

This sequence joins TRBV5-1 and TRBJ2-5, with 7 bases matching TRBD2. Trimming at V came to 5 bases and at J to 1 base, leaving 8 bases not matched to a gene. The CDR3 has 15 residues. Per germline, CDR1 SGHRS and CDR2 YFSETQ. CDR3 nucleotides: TGCGCCAGCAGTATTTCTAGCGGTTTCCAAGAGACCCAGTACTTC. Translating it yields CASSISSGFQETQYF.

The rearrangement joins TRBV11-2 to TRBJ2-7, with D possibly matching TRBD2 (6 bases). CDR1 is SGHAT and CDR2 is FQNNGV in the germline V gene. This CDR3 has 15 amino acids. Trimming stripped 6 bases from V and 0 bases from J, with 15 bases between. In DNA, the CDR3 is TGTGCCAGCAGATCGCCGGGACTTACCTCCTACGAGCAGTACTTC. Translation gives CASRSPGLTSYEQYF.